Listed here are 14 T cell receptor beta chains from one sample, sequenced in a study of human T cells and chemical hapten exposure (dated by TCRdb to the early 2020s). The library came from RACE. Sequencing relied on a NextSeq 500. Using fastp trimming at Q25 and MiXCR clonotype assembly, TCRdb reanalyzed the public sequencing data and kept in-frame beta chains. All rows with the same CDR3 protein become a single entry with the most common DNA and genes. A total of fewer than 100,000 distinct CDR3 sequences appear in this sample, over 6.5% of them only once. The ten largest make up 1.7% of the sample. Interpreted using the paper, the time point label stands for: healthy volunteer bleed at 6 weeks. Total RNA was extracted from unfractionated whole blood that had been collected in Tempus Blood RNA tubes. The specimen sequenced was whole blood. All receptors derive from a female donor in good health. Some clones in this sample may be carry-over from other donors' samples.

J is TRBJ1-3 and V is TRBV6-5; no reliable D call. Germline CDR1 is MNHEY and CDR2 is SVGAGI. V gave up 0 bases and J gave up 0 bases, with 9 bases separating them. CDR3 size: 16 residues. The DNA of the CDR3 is TGTGCCAGCAGTTACTCCCGGGAGGGCTCTGGAAACACCATATATTTT. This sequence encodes CASSYSREGSGNTIYF.

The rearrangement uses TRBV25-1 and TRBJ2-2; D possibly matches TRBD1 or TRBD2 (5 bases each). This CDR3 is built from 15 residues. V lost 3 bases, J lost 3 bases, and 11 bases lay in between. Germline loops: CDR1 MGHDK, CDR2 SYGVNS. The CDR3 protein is CASSDGQGHTGELFF. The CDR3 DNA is TGTGCCAGCAGTGATGGGCAGGGACACACCGGGGAGCTGTTTTTT.

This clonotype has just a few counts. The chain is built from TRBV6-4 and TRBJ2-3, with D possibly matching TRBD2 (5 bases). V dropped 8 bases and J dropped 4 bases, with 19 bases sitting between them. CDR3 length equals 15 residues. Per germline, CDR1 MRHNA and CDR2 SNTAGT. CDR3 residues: CASYSPIAGADTQYF. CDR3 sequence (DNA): TGTGCCAGCTATTCCCCAATCGCCGGGGCAGATACGCAGTATTTT.

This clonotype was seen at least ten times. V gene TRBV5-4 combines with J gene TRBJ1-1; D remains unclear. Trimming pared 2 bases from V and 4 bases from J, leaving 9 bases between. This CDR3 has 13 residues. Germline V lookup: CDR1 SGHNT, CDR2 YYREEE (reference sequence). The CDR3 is CASSFGRGTEAFF. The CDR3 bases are TGTGCCAGCAGCTTCGGTCGGGGCACTGAAGCTTTCTTT.

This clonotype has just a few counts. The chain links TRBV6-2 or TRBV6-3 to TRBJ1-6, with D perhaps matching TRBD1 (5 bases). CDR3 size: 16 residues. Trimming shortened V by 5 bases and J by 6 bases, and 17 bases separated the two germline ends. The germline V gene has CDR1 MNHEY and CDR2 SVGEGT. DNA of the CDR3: TGTGCCAGCAGTCTTGACAGAGGCCTACTTAATTCACCCCTCCACTTT. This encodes CASSLDRGLLNSPLHF.

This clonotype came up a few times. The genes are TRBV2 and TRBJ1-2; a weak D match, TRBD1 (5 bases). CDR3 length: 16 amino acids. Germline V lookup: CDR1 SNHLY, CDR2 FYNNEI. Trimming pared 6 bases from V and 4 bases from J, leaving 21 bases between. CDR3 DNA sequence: TGTGCCAGCAGAGATCGTCTAGGGGAGGTCTCCTATGGCTACACCTTC. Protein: CASRDRLGEVSYGYTF.

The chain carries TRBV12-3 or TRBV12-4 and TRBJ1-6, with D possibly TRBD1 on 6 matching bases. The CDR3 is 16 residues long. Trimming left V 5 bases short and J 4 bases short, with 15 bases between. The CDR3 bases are TGTGCCAGCAGTCCGGACAGATCCTCGTATAATTCACCCCTCCACTTT. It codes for CASSPDRSSYNSPLHF.

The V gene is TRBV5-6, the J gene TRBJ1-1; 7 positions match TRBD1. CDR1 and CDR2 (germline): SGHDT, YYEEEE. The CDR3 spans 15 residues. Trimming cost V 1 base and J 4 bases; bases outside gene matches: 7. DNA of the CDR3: TGTGCCAGCAGCTTGATGCCCCGGGACAGCACTGAAGCTTTCTTT. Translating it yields CASSLMPRDSTEAFF.

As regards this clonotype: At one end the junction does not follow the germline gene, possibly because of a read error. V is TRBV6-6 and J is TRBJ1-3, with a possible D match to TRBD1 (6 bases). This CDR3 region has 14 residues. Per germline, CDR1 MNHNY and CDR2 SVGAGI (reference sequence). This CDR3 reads CVSTFRGFGNTIYF. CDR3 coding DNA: TGTGTCAGCACCTTCAGGGGATTTGGAAACACCATATATTTT.

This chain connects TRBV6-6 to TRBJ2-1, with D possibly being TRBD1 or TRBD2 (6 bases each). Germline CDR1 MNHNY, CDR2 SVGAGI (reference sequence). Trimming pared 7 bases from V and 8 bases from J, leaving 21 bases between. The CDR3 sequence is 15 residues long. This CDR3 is CASNKRGAPIDEQFF. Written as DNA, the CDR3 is TGTGCCAGCAACAAGAGGGGGGCTCCTATTGATGAGCAGTTCTTC.

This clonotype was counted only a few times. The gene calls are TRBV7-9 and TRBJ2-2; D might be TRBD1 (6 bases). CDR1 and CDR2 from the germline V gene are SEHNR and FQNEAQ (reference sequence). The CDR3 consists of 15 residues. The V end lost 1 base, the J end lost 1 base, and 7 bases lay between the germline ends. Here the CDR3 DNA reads TGTGCCAGCAGCTTAGGACAGGAGAACACCGGGGAGCTGTTTTTT. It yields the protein CASSLGQENTGELFF.

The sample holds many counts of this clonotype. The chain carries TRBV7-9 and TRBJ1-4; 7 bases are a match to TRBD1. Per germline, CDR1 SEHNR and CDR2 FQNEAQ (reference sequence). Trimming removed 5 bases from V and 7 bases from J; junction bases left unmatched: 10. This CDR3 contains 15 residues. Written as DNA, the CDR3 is TGTGCCAGCAGCCCGGGATGGGGACAGCTTGAAAAACTGTTTTTT. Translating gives CASSPGWGQLEKLFF.

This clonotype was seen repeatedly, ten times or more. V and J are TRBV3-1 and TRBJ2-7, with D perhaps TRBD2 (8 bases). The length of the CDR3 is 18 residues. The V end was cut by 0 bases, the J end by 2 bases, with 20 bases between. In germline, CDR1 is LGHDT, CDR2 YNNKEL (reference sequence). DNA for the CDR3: TGTGCCAGCAGCCAAGAAGGGGGCGGGGGGCTAAAGACCTACGAGCAGTACTTC. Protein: CASSQEGGGGLKTYEQYF.

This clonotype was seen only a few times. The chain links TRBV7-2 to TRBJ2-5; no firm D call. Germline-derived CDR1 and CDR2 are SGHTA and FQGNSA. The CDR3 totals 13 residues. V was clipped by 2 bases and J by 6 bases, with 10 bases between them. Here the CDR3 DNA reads TGTGCCAGCAGCTTATACGGCCGACAGACCCAGTACTTC. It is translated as CASSLYGRQTQYF.